The 15 T cell receptor beta chains presented below share a single source sample, sequenced in a study of T cells in localized non-small cell lung cancer (dated by TCRdb to about 2020). The library was made by the immunoSEQ multiplex PCR assay. This is the immuneACCESS table as TCRdb keeps it, with only in-frame sequences that have V and J called. A part of the clones is gone; compared with another copy, unresolved V genes explain less than half, and the rest is unexplained. The sample table holds tens of thousands of clones, of which around 87% were seen once. The ten top clones hold roughly 7% of the sample. The input for sequencing was peripheral blood, taken before any cancer treatment. The receptors originated from a woman aged 18 to 55 with stage III lung adenocarcinoma.

The chain has TRBV30 and TRBJ2-3; D might be TRBD2 (5 bases). CDR3 size: 13 residues. Germline V gene sequence: CDR1 GTSNPN, CDR2 SVGIG (reference sequence). The V and J ends lost 3 bases and 1 base respectively, with 8 bases between them. CDR3: CAWRQRGTDTQYF. The CDR3 region has the DNA TGTGCCTGGAGACAGAGGGGCACAGATACGCAGTATTTT. Full variable domain (rest looked up from reference TRBV30 and TRBJ2-3): SQTIHQWPATLVQPVGSPLSLECTVEGTSNPNLYWYRQAAGRGLQLLFYSVGIGQISSEVPQNLSASRPQDRQFILSSKKLLLSDSGFYLCAWRQRGTDTQYFGPGTRLTVL.

The table lists this clone with a few counts. This chain links TRBV29-1 with TRBJ1-2; D unclear. CDR1 SQVTM and CDR2 ANQGSEA come from the germline V gene. The CDR3 is 15 amino acids. V dropped 3 bases and J dropped 0 bases, with 14 bases sitting between them. The CDR3 loop is CSVDSGRPSNYGYTF. CDR3 DNA: TGCAGCGTTGACAGCGGGCGACCTTCTAACTATGGCTACACCTTC.

This clone was recorded a few times. V is TRBV2 and J is TRBJ1-6, with a weak D call TRBD1 (6 bases). The CDR3 runs to 15 residues. V shed 6 bases and J shed 10 bases, with 19 bases lying between them. CDR1 and CDR2 from the germline V gene are SNHLY and FYNNEI. CDR3 coding DNA: TGTGCCAGCAGAACCGAAACAGGGAGGGGATCACCCCTCCACTTT. It yields the protein CASRTETGRGSPLHF.

This clone is termed medium-sized. The chain carries TRBV19 and TRBJ1-5, with D unclear. This CDR3 spans 13 amino acids. V lost 3 bases and J lost 9, with 12 bases in between. Germline assignment: CDR1 LNHDA and CDR2 SQIVND (reference sequence). CDR3 sequence (DNA): TGTGCCAGTAGTATTTCAGATTTGCGGCCCCAGCATTTT. Translated, it gives CASSISDLRPQHF.

This clone occurred once. The chain links TRBV29-1 to TRBJ2-5; TRBD2 aligns across 12 bases. Trimming took 2 bases from V and 11 from J; bases not matched to a gene: 9. The CDR3 totals 14 residues. Germline lookup yields CDR1 SQVTM and CDR2 ANQGSEA. The DNA of the CDR3 is TGCAGCGTTGAATTTGGACTAGCGGGGAGCCCACAGTACTTC. This codes for CSVEFGLAGSPQYF.

The chain recombines TRBV5-4 with TRBJ2-7; TRBD1 matches 9 bases. Germline assignment: CDR1 SGHNT and CDR2 YYREEE (reference sequence). With 4 bases clipped from V and 0 bases from J, the junction kept 5 bases outside the gene matches. The CDR3 is 15 residues long. The CDR3 loop reads CASSRDRADSYEQYF. The CDR3 region has the DNA TGTGCCAGCAGCCGGGACAGGGCTGACTCCTACGAGCAGTACTTC.

The CDR3 sequence is CASSVGGNYLETQYF. The CDR3 DNA sequence: TGTGCCAGCAGCGTAGGGGGAAATTACTTGGAGACCCAGTACTTC. The V and J genes are TRBV9 and TRBJ2-5; no firm D call. The CDR3 totals 15 residues. The germline CDR1 and CDR2 sequences are SGDLS and YYNGEE. V was shortened by 0 bases and J by 5 bases, with 14 bases between the two germline ends.

The V and J genes are TRBV6-1 and TRBJ2-7; D remains ambiguous. Between the trimmed V and J ends, which lost 8 bases and 3 bases, there was a span of 17 bases. Germline V gene sequence: CDR1 MNHNS, CDR2 SASEGT. This CDR3 has 14 amino acids. The CDR3 nucleotides are TGTGCCAGCGGAGAGTGGCAGGATCGCTACGAGCAGTACTTC. Protein product: CASGEWQDRYEQYF.

V is TRBV7-2 and J is TRBJ1-6, with TRBD1 matching 7 bases. The CDR3 is 14 residues long. Trimming at V came to 4 bases and at J to 9 bases, leaving 6 bases not matched to a gene. Germline CDR1 reads SGHTA; CDR2 reads FQGNSA. The CDR3 DNA follows: TGTGCCAGCAGCTGGGACAGTCTGACTTCACCCCTCCACTTT. This translates into CASSWDSLTSPLHF.

V gene TRBV15 combines with J gene TRBJ1-4, with D perhaps matching TRBD1 (5 bases). Trimming cost V 1 base and J 4 bases, with 7 bases left between them. Germline values: CDR1 LNHNV, CDR2 YYDKDF (reference sequence). This CDR3 has 14 amino acids. In nucleotides, the CDR3 is TGTGCCACCAGCAGAGTCAGGGATAATGAAAAACTGTTTTTT. As protein: CATSRVRDNEKLFF. Together with reference TRBV15 and TRBJ1-4, the CDR3 gives the full variable domain: DAMVIQNPRYQVTQFGKPVTLSCSQTLNHNVMYWYQQKSSQAPKLLFHYYDKDFNNEADTPDNFQSRRPNTSFCFLDIRSPGLGDTAMYLCATSRVRDNEKLFFGSGTQLSVL.

The chain uses TRBV7-9 and TRBJ1-2, with 7 bases identical to TRBD1. Germline lookup yields CDR1 SEHNR and CDR2 FQNEAQ (reference sequence). This CDR3 has 16 amino acids. V shed 5 bases and J 6 bases; nucleotides not matched to a gene: 15. As DNA, the CDR3 is TGTGCCAGCAGCCAGCGACAGGGAGAACATTTACATGGCTACACCTTC. The encoded protein is CASSQRQGEHLHGYTF.

This clone rates as medium-sized (0.01 to 0.1%). This chain joins TRBV13 and TRBJ2-1, with 14 bases aligning to TRBD2. The CDR3 spans 20 residues. Germline assignment: CDR1 PRHDT and CDR2 FYEKMQ (reference sequence). The V gene end was trimmed by 1 base and the J gene end by 0 bases; junction bases not matched to a gene: 8. The CDR3 bases are TGTGCCAGCAGCTTAGATCTGGGGACTAGCGGGGGTCGCTCCTACAATGAGCAGTTCTTC. The encoded protein is CASSLDLGTSGGRSYNEQFF.

The chain's CDR3 is CASSLGPSPGELFF. CDR3 sequence (DNA): TGCGCCAGCAGCTTGGGACCTTCTCCCGGGGAGCTGTTTTTT. The chain has TRBV5-1 and TRBJ2-2; D unresolved. V was pared by 0 bases and J by 6 bases, with 9 bases between. This CDR3 is 14 amino acids long. Germline V lookup: CDR1 SGHRS, CDR2 YFSETQ.

This sequence joins TRBV6-5 and TRBJ2-5, with TRBD2 as a possible D gene (6 bases). The germline V and J ends were trimmed by 2 bases and 5 bases, with 15 bases remaining between them. The germline CDR1 and CDR2 sequences are MNHEY and SVGAGI. CDR3 size: 15 residues. This CDR3 reads CASSYTLTSIETQYF. The CDR3 region has the DNA TGTGCCAGCAGTTACACCCTGACTAGTATTGAGACCCAGTACTTC.

This sequence joins TRBV5-1 and TRBJ1-1, with a tentative D call TRBD1 (6 bases). This CDR3 comprises 15 residues. V was pared by 4 bases and J by 1 base, with 14 bases between. Germline V lookup: CDR1 SGHRS, CDR2 YFSETQ. CDR3 region: CASSTGQTKNTEAFF. The CDR3 DNA follows: TGCGCCAGCAGCACCGGACAGACTAAGAACACTGAAGCTTTCTTT. The full variable domain, its missing parts supplied by reference TRBV5-1 and TRBJ1-1, is KAGVTQTPRYLIKTRGQQVTLSCSPISGHRSVSWYQQTPGQGLQFLFEYFSETQRNKGNFPGRFSGRQFSNSRSEMNVSTLELGDSALYLCASSTGQTKNTEAFFGQGTRLTVV.